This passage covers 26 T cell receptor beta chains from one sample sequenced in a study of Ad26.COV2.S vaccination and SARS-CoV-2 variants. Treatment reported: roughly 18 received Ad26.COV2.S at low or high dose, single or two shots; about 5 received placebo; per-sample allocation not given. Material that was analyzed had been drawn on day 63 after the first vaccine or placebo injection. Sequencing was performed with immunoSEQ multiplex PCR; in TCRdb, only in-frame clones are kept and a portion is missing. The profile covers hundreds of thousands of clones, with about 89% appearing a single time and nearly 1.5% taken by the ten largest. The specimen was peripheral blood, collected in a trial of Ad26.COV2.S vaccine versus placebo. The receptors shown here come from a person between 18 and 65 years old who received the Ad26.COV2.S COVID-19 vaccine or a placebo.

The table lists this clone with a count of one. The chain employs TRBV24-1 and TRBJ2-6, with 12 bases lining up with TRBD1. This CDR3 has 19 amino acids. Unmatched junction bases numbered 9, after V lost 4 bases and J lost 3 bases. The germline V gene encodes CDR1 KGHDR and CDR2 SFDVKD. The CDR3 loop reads CATSENSGQGAFGANVLTF. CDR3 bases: TGTGCCACCAGTGAGAACTCGGGACAGGGGGCGTTTGGGGCCAACGTCCTGACTTTC.

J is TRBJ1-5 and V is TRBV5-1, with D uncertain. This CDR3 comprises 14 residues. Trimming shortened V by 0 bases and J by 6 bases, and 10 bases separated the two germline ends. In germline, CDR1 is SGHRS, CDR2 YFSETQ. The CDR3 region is CASSLGSPGQPQHF. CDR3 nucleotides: TGCGCCAGCAGCTTGGGGTCTCCGGGTCAGCCCCAGCATTTT.

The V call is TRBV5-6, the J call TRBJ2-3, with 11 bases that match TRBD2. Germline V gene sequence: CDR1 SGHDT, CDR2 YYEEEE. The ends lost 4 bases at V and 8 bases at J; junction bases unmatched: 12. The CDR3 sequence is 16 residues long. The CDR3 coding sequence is TGTGCCAGCAGCGCTCTAGCGGGAGGCGTCTACGCTACGCAGTATTTT. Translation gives CASSALAGGVYATQYF.

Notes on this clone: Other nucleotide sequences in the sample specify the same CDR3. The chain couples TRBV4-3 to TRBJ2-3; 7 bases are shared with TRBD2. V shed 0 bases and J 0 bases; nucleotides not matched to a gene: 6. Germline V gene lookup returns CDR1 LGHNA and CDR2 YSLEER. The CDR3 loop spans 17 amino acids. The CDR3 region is CASSQDPSGGSTDTQYF. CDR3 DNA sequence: TGCGCCAGCAGCCAAGATCCTTCCGGGGGGAGCACAGATACGCAGTATTTT.

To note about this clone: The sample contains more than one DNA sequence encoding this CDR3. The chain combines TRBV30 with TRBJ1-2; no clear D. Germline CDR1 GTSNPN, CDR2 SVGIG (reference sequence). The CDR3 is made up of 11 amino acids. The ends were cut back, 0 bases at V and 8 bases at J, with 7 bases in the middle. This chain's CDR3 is CAWSVLGGYTF. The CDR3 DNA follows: TGTGCCTGGAGTGTACTGGGAGGCTACACCTTC.

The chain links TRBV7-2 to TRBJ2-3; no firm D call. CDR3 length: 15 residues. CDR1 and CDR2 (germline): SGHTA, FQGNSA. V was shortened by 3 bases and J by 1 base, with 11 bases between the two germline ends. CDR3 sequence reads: CASSFSPSRTDTQYF. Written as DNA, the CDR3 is TGTGCCAGCAGCTTTAGCCCATCCCGCACAGATACGCAGTATTTT.

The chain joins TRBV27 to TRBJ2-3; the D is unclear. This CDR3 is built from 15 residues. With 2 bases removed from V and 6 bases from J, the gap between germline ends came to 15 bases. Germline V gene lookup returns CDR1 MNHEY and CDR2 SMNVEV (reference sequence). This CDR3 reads CASSLIPVSADTQYF. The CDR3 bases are TGTGCCAGCAGTTTAATACCGGTTTCGGCGGATACGCAGTATTTT.

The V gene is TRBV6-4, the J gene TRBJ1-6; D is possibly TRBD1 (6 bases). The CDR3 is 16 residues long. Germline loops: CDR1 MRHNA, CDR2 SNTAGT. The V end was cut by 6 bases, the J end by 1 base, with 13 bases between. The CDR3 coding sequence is TGTGCCAGCAGGGATACAGGGTTATCCTATAATTCACCCCTCCACTTT. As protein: CASRDTGLSYNSPLHF.

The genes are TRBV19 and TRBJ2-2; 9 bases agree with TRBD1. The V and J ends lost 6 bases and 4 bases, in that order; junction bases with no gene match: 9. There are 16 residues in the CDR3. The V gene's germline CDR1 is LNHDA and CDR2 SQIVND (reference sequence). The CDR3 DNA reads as TGTGCCAGTAGGGGAGGGTGGACAGGGGCCACCGGGGAGCTGTTTTTT. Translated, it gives CASRGGWTGATGELFF.

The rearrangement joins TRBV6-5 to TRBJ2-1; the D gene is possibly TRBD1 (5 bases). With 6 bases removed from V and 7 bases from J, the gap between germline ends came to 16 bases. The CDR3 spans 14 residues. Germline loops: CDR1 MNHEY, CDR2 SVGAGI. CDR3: CASSHLGVLNEQFF. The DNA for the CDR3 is TGTGCCAGCAGCCACCTAGGGGTACTAAATGAGCAGTTCTTC.

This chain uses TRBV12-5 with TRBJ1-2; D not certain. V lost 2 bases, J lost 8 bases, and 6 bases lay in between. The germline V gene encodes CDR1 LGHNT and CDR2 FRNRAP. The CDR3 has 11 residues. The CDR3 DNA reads TGTGCTAGTGGTTTGCTGCGGGGCTACACCTTC. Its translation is CASGLLRGYTF.

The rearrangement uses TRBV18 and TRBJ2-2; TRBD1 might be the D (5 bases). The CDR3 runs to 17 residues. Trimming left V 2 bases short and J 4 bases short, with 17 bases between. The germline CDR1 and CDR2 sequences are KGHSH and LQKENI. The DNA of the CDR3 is TGTGCCAGCTCACCAGGAGCCAGGGCAGTCGGCACCGGGGAGCTGTTTTTT. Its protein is CASSPGARAVGTGELFF.

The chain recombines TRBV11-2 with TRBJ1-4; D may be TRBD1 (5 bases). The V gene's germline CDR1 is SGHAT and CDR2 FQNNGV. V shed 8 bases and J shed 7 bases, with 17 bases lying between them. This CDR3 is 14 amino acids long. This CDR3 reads CASGPDTLGEKLFF. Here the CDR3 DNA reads TGTGCCAGCGGTCCGGACACCTTGGGTGAAAAACTGTTTTTT.

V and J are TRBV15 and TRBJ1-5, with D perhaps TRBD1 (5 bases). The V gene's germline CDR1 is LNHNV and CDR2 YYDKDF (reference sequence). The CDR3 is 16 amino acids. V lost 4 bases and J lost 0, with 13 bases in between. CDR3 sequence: CATSKDKTYSNQPQHF. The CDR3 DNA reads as TGTGCCACCAGCAAGGACAAGACTTATAGCAATCAGCCCCAGCATTTT.

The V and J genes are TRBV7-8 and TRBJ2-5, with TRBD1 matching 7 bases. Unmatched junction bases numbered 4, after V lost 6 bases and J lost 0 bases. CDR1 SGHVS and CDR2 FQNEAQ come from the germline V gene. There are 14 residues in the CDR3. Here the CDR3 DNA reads TGTGCCAGCAGGCCGACAGGGAACCAAGAGACCCAGTACTTC. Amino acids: CASRPTGNQETQYF.

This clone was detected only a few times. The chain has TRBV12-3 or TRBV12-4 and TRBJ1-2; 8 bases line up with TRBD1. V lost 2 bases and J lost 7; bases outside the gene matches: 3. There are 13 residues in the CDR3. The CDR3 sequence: CASSLRGTGGYTF. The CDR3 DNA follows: TGTGCCAGCAGTTTAAGAGGGACAGGTGGCTACACCTTC.

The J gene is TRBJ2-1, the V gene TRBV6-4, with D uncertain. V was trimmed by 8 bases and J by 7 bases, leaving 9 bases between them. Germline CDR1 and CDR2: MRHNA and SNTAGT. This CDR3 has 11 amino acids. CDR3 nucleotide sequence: TGTGCCAGCCCCCAGAAGAATGAGCAGTTCTTC. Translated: CASPQKNEQFF.

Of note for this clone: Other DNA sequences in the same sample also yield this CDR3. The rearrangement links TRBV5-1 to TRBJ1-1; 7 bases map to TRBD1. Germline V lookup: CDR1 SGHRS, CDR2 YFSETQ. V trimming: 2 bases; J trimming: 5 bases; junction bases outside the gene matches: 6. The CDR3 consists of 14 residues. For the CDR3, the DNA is TGCGCCAGCAGCTTACGACAGGGCGGGACTGAAGCTTTCTTT. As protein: CASSLRQGGTEAFF.

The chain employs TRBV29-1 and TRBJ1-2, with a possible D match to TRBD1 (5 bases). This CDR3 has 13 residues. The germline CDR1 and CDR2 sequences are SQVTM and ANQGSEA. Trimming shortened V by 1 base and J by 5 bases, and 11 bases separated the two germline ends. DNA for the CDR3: TGCAGCGTTGAAGTTAGTGGGGGGTATGGCTACACCTTC. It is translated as CSVEVSGGYGYTF.

The CDR3 region is CASSLSGFEQYF. In DNA form, the CDR3 reads TGTGCCAGCAGTTTATCGGGGTTTGAGCAGTACTTC. V gene TRBV27 combines with J gene TRBJ2-7, with D unclear. V was shortened by 0 bases and J by 7 bases, with 7 bases between the two germline ends. Germline V CDR1 and CDR2: MNHEY, SMNVEV (reference sequence). The CDR3 has 12 residues.

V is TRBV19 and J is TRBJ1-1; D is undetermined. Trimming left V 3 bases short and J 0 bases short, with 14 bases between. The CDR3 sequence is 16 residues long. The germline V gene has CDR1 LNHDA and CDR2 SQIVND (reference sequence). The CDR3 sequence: CASSIGGFRVNTEAFF. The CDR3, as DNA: TGTGCCAGTAGTATCGGCGGGTTTAGGGTGAACACTGAAGCTTTCTTT.

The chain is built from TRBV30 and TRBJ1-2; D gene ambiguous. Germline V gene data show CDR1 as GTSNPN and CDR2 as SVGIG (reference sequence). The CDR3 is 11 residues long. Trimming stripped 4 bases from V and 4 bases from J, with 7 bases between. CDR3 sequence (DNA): TGTGCCTGGAAGGCAAGCTATGGCTACACCTTC. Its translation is CAWKASYGYTF.

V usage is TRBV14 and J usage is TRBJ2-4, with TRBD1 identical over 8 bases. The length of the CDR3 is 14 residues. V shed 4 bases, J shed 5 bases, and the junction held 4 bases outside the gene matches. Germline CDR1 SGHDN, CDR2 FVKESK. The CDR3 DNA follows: TGTGCCAGCAGCCCGCCGGGACAGGAAAACATTCAGTACTTC. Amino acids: CASSPPGQENIQYF. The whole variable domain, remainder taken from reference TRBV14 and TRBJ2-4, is EAGVTQFPSHSVIEKGQTVTLRCDPISGHDNLYWYRRVMGKEIKFLLHFVKESKQDESGMPNNRFLAERTGGTYSTLKVQPAELEDSGVYFCASSPPGQENIQYFGAGTRLSVL.

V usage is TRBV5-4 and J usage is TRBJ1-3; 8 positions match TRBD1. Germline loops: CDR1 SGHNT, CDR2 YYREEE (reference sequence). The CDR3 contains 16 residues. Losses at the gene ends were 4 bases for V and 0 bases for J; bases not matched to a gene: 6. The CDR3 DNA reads TGTGCCAGCAGCCGCGGGACAGGTCTCTCTGGAAACACCATATATTTT. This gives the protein CASSRGTGLSGNTIYF.

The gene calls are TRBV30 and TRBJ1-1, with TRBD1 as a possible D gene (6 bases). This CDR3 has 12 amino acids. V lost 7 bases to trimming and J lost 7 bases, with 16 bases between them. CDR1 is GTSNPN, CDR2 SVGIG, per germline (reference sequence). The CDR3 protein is CAFNRDNFEAFF. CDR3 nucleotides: TGTGCCTTCAACCGGGACAACTTTGAAGCTTTCTTT.

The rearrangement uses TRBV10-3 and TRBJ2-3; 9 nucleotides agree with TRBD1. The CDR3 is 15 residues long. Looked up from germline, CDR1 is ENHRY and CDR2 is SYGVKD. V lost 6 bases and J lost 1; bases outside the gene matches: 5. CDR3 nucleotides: TGTGCCATCAGCCAGGACAGGGGAGGCACAGATACGCAGTATTTT. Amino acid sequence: CAISQDRGGTDTQYF.